Described below is a single TCR beta chain sequence and its context. Its recognized antigen is unknown. Base quality data are lacking; no much larger clone is found one base away. The library was obtained by the immunoSEQ multiplex PCR assay. Entries here come from immuneACCESS through TCRdb and include only in-frame sequences with V and J called. Some clones fail to appear in such tables; in the studies checked, an unresolved V gene covers under half of the shortfall, and the cause of the remainder is unknown. The sample table contains about 64,000 clones; only one count was recorded for approximately 86% of them. Jointly, the top ten make up 5% to 6% of the sample. This sample stems from a study of technical replicates of blood from several donors (dated by TCRdb to between 2016 and 2019). The germline V gene gives CDR1 as SGHTA and CDR2 as FQGTGA. Relative to germline, V is 6 bases shorter and J is 1 base shorter, with 12 bases between their ends. The CDR3, cysteine through phenylalanine, is 14 amino acids long. CDR3 DNA only is kept here, 42 bases in frame from base 1.

The chain employs TRBV7-3 and TRBJ1-1, with the D gene too uncertain to name. This sequence originates from a human donor in good health. Some clones in this sample may be carry-over from other donors' samples. Source material: PBMCs. The CDR3 is CASSPHRENTEAFF. The nucleotide sequence reads TGTGCCAGCAGTCCCCACCGGGAGAACACTGAAGCTTTCTTT.